The next 25 T cell receptor beta chains were all read from a single sample in a study of T cells in Graves' hyperthyroidism and ophthalmopathy. Amplification of TCR beta CDR3 regions used RNA as the template. The HTBI primer set drove a first-round RT-PCR of the TCR CDR3. TCRdb ran MiXCR on the multiplex PCR reads and lists one entry per CDR3 protein. Found here are 410,000 or so distinct CDR3 sequences, roughly 14% of them singletons; the top ten hold about 12%. Specimen: blood. These receptors were collected from a man younger than 35 with Graves' ophthalmopathy.

The chain is built from TRBV11-2 and TRBJ1-1; D is undetermined. Germline CDR1 is SGHAT and CDR2 is FQNNGV. V was cut by 5 bases and J by 0 bases, with 10 bases left in between. The CDR3 runs to 14 residues. Written as DNA, the CDR3 is TGTGCCAGCAGCCCGGGAAACGTGAACACTGAAGCTTTCTTT. Its protein is CASSPGNVNTEAFF. Using reference TRBV11-2 and TRBJ1-1 for the parts outside the CDR3, the full variable domain is EAGVAQSPRYKIIEKRQSVAFWCNPISGHATLYWYQQILGQGPKLLIQFQNNGVVDDSQLPKDRFSAERLKGVDSTLKIQPAKLEDSAVYLCASSPGNVNTEAFFGQGTRLTVV.

In its sample, this clonotype was seen many times. The V and J genes are TRBV2 and TRBJ1-1; TRBD1 aligns across 7 bases. The CDR3 loop spans 13 amino acids. CDR1 is SNHLY, CDR2 FYNNEI, per germline. V gave up 2 bases and J gave up 5 bases; unmatched junction bases: 2. Written as DNA, the CDR3 is TGTGCCAGCAGTGAATCACAGGGGACTGAAGCTTTCTTT. As protein: CASSESQGTEAFF.

The V call is TRBV5-1, the J call TRBJ1-4, with D perhaps matching TRBD1 (6 bases). CDR3 length: 14 residues. V shed 7 bases and J shed 4 bases, with 14 bases lying between them. Germline V gene sequence: CDR1 SGHRS, CDR2 YFSETQ. The CDR3 region has the DNA TGCGCCAGCCGCCTCGGGACAAGTAATGAAAAACTGTTTTTT. Translating gives CASRLGTSNEKLFF.

This clonotype was counted at least ten times. This sequence joins TRBV11-2 and TRBJ2-6; a weak D match, TRBD1 (7 bases). Germline values: CDR1 SGHAT, CDR2 FQNNGV. The CDR3 covers 15 residues. Trimming stripped 5 bases from V and 2 bases from J, with 10 bases between. The CDR3 loop is CASSQGGAGANVLTF. CDR3 DNA sequence: TGTGCCAGCAGCCAGGGGGGTGCTGGGGCCAACGTCCTGACTTTC. The full variable domain, with the rest looked up from reference TRBV11-2 and TRBJ2-6, is EAGVAQSPRYKIIEKRQSVAFWCNPISGHATLYWYQQILGQGPKLLIQFQNNGVVDDSQLPKDRFSAERLKGVDSTLKIQPAKLEDSAVYLCASSQGGAGANVLTFGAGSRLTVL.

This sequence joins TRBV30 and TRBJ2-3; a possible D gene is TRBD2 (6 bases). V lost 2 bases and J 3 bases, leaving 27 bases between the germline ends. The length of the CDR3 is 19 residues. Germline CDR1 reads GTSNPN; CDR2 reads SVGIG (reference sequence). CDR3 protein: CAWSSLRGIEKMRTDTQYF. The CDR3 bases are TGTGCCTGGAGTAGCTTGCGGGGCATAGAAAAAATGAGGACAGATACGCAGTATTTT.

In its sample, this clonotype was seen many times. DNA for the CDR3: TGTGCCAGCAGCCAAGTCTCCTTACACGAACCTAGCACAGATACGCAGTATTTT. This sequence encodes CASSQVSLHEPSTDTQYF. The rearrangement joins TRBV3-1 to TRBJ2-3; D is unclear. The CDR3 consists of 18 residues. V was pared by 1 base and J by 0 bases, with 17 bases between. Germline V gene sequence: CDR1 LGHDT, CDR2 YNNKEL (reference sequence).

This clonotype appeared a few times. The missing conserved phenylalanine or tryptophan at the end of this CDR3 makes a read error likely. The rearrangement links TRBV29-1 to TRBJ1-2, with D possibly being TRBD1 (6 bases). This CDR3 has 13 residues. V lost 5 bases and J 4 bases, leaving 14 bases between the germline ends. The germline V gene has CDR1 SQVTM and CDR2 ANQGSEA. The chain's CDR3 is CSVNEGDPYGYTL. CDR3 nucleotides: TGCAGCGTTAATGAGGGGGACCCCTATGGCTACACCCTC.

The chain joins TRBV18 to TRBJ1-2; the D gene is possibly TRBD1 (6 bases). Germline CDR1 KGHSH, CDR2 LQKENI. CDR3 length: 15 amino acids. The V end lost 3 bases, the J end lost 6 bases, and 17 bases lay between the germline ends. The CDR3 protein is CASSPLRDKGNGYTF. CDR3 DNA: TGTGCCAGCTCACCTCTTCGGGACAAGGGAAATGGCTACACCTTC.

This clonotype was picked up many times. The J gene is TRBJ1-6, the V gene TRBV7-9; the D gene is possibly TRBD1 (6 bases). The V gene's germline CDR1 is SEHNR and CDR2 FQNEAQ (reference sequence). The CDR3 covers 15 residues. The V end lost 3 bases, the J end lost 7 bases, and 13 bases lay between the germline ends. CDR3 loop: CASSFSGHLNSPLHF. The CDR3 DNA reads TGTGCCAGCAGCTTTTCGGGACACCTCAATTCACCCCTCCACTTT.

The sample holds many counts of this clonotype. This rearrangement joins TRBV12-3 or TRBV12-4 to TRBJ2-5; D is unresolved. V lost 6 bases, J lost 5 bases, and 13 bases lay in between. This CDR3 comprises 13 residues. In nucleotides, the CDR3 is TGTGCCAGCAGCTCCCAAGAGAGTGAGACCCAGTACTTC. Translated, it gives CASSSQESETQYF.

This clonotype was seen ten or more times. V usage is TRBV7-2 and J usage is TRBJ2-3; D is possibly TRBD2 (5 bases). Trimming pared 5 bases from V and 5 bases from J, leaving 14 bases between. This CDR3 region has 14 residues. The V gene's germline CDR1 is SGHTA and CDR2 FQGNSA. The CDR3 region has the DNA TGTGCCAGCAGCCGAGGTCTTGAGGGAGATACGCAGTATTTT. Translating it yields CASSRGLEGDTQYF.

This clonotype appeared a few times. This chain uses TRBV6-6 with TRBJ2-2; D tentatively reads TRBD1 or TRBD2 (6 bases each). Between the trimmed V and J ends, which lost 0 bases and 5 bases, there was a span of 13 bases. The germline CDR1 and CDR2 sequences are MNHNY and SVGAGI (reference sequence). CDR3 size: 16 residues. CDR3 in amino acids: CASSYSKGGATGELFF. CDR3 in DNA: TGTGCCAGCAGTTACTCGAAGGGGGGCGCGACCGGGGAGCTGTTTTTT.

This clonotype occurred a few times. This rearrangement joins TRBV2 to TRBJ1-1; D ambiguous. This CDR3 comprises 12 residues. The ends were cut back, 5 bases at V and 13 bases at J, with 17 bases in the middle. Germline values: CDR1 SNHLY, CDR2 FYNNEI. The CDR3 DNA reads TGTGCCAGCAGTTCCTTTGAGGGTAACGTTTTCTTT. Its protein is CASSSFEGNVFF.

The table lists this clonotype with a few counts. CDR3 in amino acids: CASSRDTLSEAFF. DNA for the CDR3: TGTGCCAGCTCCAGGGACACACTTTCTGAAGCTTTCTTT. The gene calls are TRBV18 and TRBJ1-1; tentative D call: TRBD1 (6 bases). The CDR3 has 13 residues. V dropped 6 bases and J dropped 6 bases, with 14 bases sitting between them. CDR1 is KGHSH, CDR2 LQKENI, per germline.

This clonotype was seen repeatedly, ten times or more. CDR3 in amino acids: CSVEGTGEDEKLFF. The CDR3, as DNA: TGCAGCGTTGAAGGGACAGGGGAGGATGAAAAACTGTTTTTT. V usage is TRBV29-1 and J usage is TRBJ1-4, with TRBD1 identical over 9 bases. The CDR3 length is 14 residues. The germline gives CDR1 SQVTM, CDR2 ANQGSEA. The trim removed 1 base at V and 6 bases at J, leaving 3 bases unmatched.

This clonotype has at least ten counts. The CDR3 DNA reads as TGTGCCAGCAGCGAACAGGGGGCCTATGGCTACACCTTC. It yields the protein CASSEQGAYGYTF. The V and J genes are TRBV7-2 and TRBJ1-2, with 9 positions matching TRBD1. The CDR3 length is 13 residues. Germline CDR1 reads SGHTA; CDR2 reads FQGNSA. The V gene end was trimmed by 5 bases and the J gene end by 4 bases; junction bases not matched to a gene: 2.

This clonotype was seen ten or more times. The J gene is TRBJ2-1, the V gene TRBV5-1; the match to TRBD2 covers 14 bases. The trim removed 0 bases at V and 9 bases at J, leaving 20 bases unmatched. Germline V gene data show CDR1 as SGHRS and CDR2 as YFSETQ. This CDR3 region has 21 residues. The DNA of the CDR3 is TGCGCCAGCAGCTTGGGGCGGCAATGGACTAGCGGGGGGCCTGATCAATTTGAGCAGTTCTTC. Its protein product is CASSLGRQWTSGGPDQFEQFF.

The CDR3 bases are TGTGCCAGTAGTACAACCGGGACTAGTGTCTACAATGAGCAGTTCTTC. It codes for CASSTTGTSVYNEQFF. The chain links TRBV19 to TRBJ2-1; 8 bases align to TRBD2. CDR1 and CDR2 (germline): LNHDA, SQIVND (reference sequence). The CDR3 consists of 16 residues. The trim removed 4 bases at V and 3 bases at J, leaving 8 bases unmatched. The variable domain in full, with the rest retrieved from reference TRBV19 and TRBJ2-1, is DGGITQSPKYLFRKEGQNVTLSCEQNLNHDAMYWYRQDPGQGLRLIYYSQIVNDFQKGDIAEGYSVSREKKESFPLTVTSAQKNPTAFYLCASSTTGTSVYNEQFFGPGTRLTVL.

The V gene is TRBV18, the J gene TRBJ1-5; maybe TRBD1 (6 bases). V was clipped by 3 bases and J by 5 bases, with 14 bases between them. Germline-derived CDR1 and CDR2 are KGHSH and LQKENI. This CDR3 spans 15 amino acids. CDR3 sequence: CASSPKGTSHQPQHF. DNA for the CDR3: TGTGCCAGCTCACCTAAAGGGACAAGTCATCAGCCCCAGCATTTT. Variable domain in full (rest from reference TRBV18 and TRBJ1-5): NAGVMQNPRHLVRRRGQEARLRCSPMKGHSHVYWYRQLPEEGLKFMVYLQKENIIDESGMPKERFSAEFPKEGPSILRIQQVVRGDSAAYFCASSPKGTSHQPQHFGDGTRLSIL.

This clonotype appeared many times. This sequence joins TRBV7-9 and TRBJ2-3; 9 nucleotides match TRBD2. This CDR3 has 15 amino acids. Germline assignment: CDR1 SEHNR and CDR2 FQNEAQ (reference sequence). The V and J ends lost 1 base and 10 bases, in that order; junction bases with no gene match: 9. In DNA, the CDR3 is TGTGCCAGCAGCTTAGTTGCGGGAGGGCCCGTGGCGCAGTATTTT. The encoded protein is CASSLVAGGPVAQYF.

This clonotype showed up just a few times. The chain combines TRBV24-1 with TRBJ2-5; TRBD1 aligns across 9 bases. V shed 4 bases, J shed 3 bases, and the junction held 5 bases outside the gene matches. The CDR3 is 15 amino acids. CDR1 and CDR2 (germline): KGHDR, SFDVKD. CDR3 sequence: CATSEHGTGKETQYF. The CDR3 coding sequence is TGTGCCACCAGTGAACATGGGACAGGGAAAGAGACCCAGTACTTC.

This clonotype was seen many times. The V and J genes are TRBV7-9 and TRBJ1-2; 8 bases map to TRBD1. The V and J ends lost 7 bases and 7 bases, in that order; junction bases with no gene match: 14. The CDR3 is 15 amino acids. Looked up from germline, CDR1 is SEHNR and CDR2 is FQNEAQ (reference sequence). DNA of the CDR3: TGTGCCAGCATCCGGGCCCTGACAGGGGCTGGTGGCTACACCTTC. It translates to CASIRALTGAGGYTF.

This clonotype was seen repeatedly, ten times or more. CDR3 sequence: CSATGLAGEYEQYF. The DNA of the CDR3 is TGCAGTGCTACGGGACTAGCGGGGGAATACGAGCAGTACTTC. The rearrangement uses TRBV20-1 and TRBJ2-7; 14 bases match TRBD2. The CDR3 runs 14 residues. Germline V gene sequence: CDR1 DFQATT, CDR2 SNEGSKA (reference sequence). With V trimmed by 4 bases and J by 4 bases, 3 bases remained unmatched.

The table lists this clonotype with a count of one. The chain recombines TRBV5-4 with TRBJ1-2, with TRBD1 matching 7 bases. The CDR3 runs 16 residues. Germline trimming cut 0 bases from V and 2 bases from J; bases unmatched to any gene: 7. Germline CDR1 SGHNT, CDR2 YYREEE (reference sequence). CDR3 DNA: TGTGCCAGCAGCTTGGCCGGTAACAGGGGAAACTATGGCTACACCTTC. Its protein is CASSLAGNRGNYGYTF.

As regards this clonotype: A much larger clone is a single base away; this may be a read error. V usage is TRBV6-1 and J usage is TRBJ2-5; tentatively, D is TRBD2 (5 bases). Germline CDR1 and CDR2: MNHNS and SASEGT. CDR3 length: 15 amino acids. With 6 bases removed from V and 10 bases from J, the gap between germline ends came to 24 bases. DNA of the CDR3: TGTGCCAGCAGGGCGATTAGCGCTGGAGTAAGGGACCAGTACTTC. Translated, it gives CASRAISAGVRDQYF.